A selection of T cell receptor beta chains follows, all from one sample in a study of blood T cell repertoires in COVID-19. Clones were read by immunoSEQ multiplex PCR, and TCRdb kept only the in-frame ones, dropping some. The sample has about 270,000 clones; approximately 90% are singletons. The sequenced material came from PBMCs or T cells enriched from blood (not recorded which). These TCRs come from a woman between 50 and 59 years old who had recovered from COVID-19. Both conserved end residues are part of each CDR3. D genes are given only for firm matches. Rows give clone size only sometimes, using once, few, many, or a class for an expanded clone.

>-|-|TRBJ2-2|TRBV3-1/TRBV3-2
CASSQGIGTGELFF
TGTGCCAGCAGCCAAGGAATCGGCACCGGGGAGCTGTTTTTT
>-|-|TRBJ2-2|TRBV11-1
CASSLIGGTRRGELFF
TGTGCCAGCAGCTTGATTGGCGGGACTCGGCGCGGGGAGCTGTTTTTT
>-|-|TRBJ2-5|TRBV2
CASSEAWASQETQYF
TGTGCCAGCAGTGAAGCATGGGCGTCCCAAGAGACCCAGTACTTC
>-|-|TRBJ2-4|TRBV18
CASSPRNGPKNIQYF
TGTGCCAGCTCACCTAGAAACGGTCCCAAAAACATTCAGTACTTC
>TRBD1|-|TRBJ1-1|TRBV6-5
CASSPKTGVMVEAFF
TGTGCCAGCAGTCCCAAGACAGGGGTAATGGTTGAAGCTTTCTTT
>-|-|TRBJ2-5|TRBV28
CASSLFASGSQVTQYF
-
>TRBD1|-|TRBJ2-1|TRBV15
CATSRPGTGSSYNEQFF
TGTGCCACCAGCAGACCCGGGACAGGGAGCTCCTACAATGAGCAGTTCTTC
>-|-|TRBJ2-1|TRBV5-1
CASSLEQYVRNEQFF
TGCGCCAGCAGCTTGGAACAGTACGTTCGGAATGAGCAGTTCTTC
>-|few|TRBJ2-1|TRBV6-2/TRBV6-3
CASNPVGAFYNEQFF
TGTGCCAGCAACCCGGTGGGGGCATTTTACAATGAGCAGTTCTTC
>TRBD1|-|TRBJ1-1|TRBV4-1
CASSTRTGNNTEAFF
TGCGCCAGCAGCACACGGACAGGGAATAACACTGAAGCTTTCTTT
>TRBD1|-|TRBJ1-4|TRBV5-4
CASSLRTGQSNEKLFF
TGTGCCAGCAGCCTACGGACGGGACAGTCTAATGAAAAACTGTTTTTT
>-|-|TRBJ1-5|TRBV20-1
CSASGGSGQPQHF
TGCAGTGCTAGTGGGGGAAGCGGTCAGCCCCAGCATTTT
>-|-|TRBJ1-2|TRBV24-1
CATSARQGSYGYTF
TGTGCCACCAGTGCTAGGCAGGGCAGCTATGGCTACACCTTC
>-|-|TRBJ2-3|TRBV6-2/TRBV6-3
CASSGRATYTDTQYF
TGTGCCAGCAGTGGTCGAGCAACGTACACAGATACGCAGTATTTT
>-|once|TRBJ2-1|TRBV5-1
CASSLEPISNEQFF
TGCGCCAGCAGCTTGGAACCTATCTCGAATGAGCAGTTCTTC
>-|once|TRBJ2-6|TRBV7-9
CASSLDPSRGSGANVLTF
TGTGCCAGCAGCTTAGACCCAAGTCGGGGCTCTGGGGCCAACGTCCTGACTTTC
>TRBD1|-|TRBJ1-2|TRBV30
CAWPGQGPNYGYTF
TGTGCCTGGCCCGGACAGGGACCGAACTATGGCTACACCTTC
>TRBD1|-|TRBJ2-1|TRBV7-3
CASSRGQGLNEQFF
TGTGCCAGCAGCCGAGGACAGGGTTTGAATGAGCAGTTCTTC
>TRBD1|-|TRBJ1-2|TRBV19
CASRGTGEMDGYTF
TGTGCCAGTAGGGGGACAGGGGAAATGGATGGCTACACCTTC
>-|-|TRBJ2-7|TRBV30
CAWGLGPQIYEQYF
TGTGCCTGGGGCCTAGGCCCCCAGATCTACGAGCAGTACTTC
>-|medium-sized|TRBJ1-6|TRBV18
CASSPSGLIDSPLHF
TGTGCCAGCTCACCCTCGGGACTGATTGATTCACCCCTCCACTTT
>TRBD1|-|TRBJ2-7|TRBV28
CASSRPGQVYEQYF
TGTGCCAGCAGTCGACCGGGACAGGTCTACGAGCAGTACTTC
>-|-|TRBJ1-2|TRBV12-3/TRBV12-4
CASSKLSGLFTF
TGTGCCAGCAGTAAACTATCGGGTTTATTCACCTTC
>-|-|TRBJ2-3|TRBV27
CASSFLGLGPSDKDTQYF
TGTGCCAGCAGTTTCCTCGGCTTAGGGCCTAGCGACAAAGATACGCAGTATTTT
>-|-|TRBJ2-1|TRBV7-3
CASSLTLSYNEQFF
TGTGCCAGCAGCTTAACCCTCTCCTACAATGAGCAGTTCTTC
>TRBD1|once|TRBJ2-1|TRBV5-8
CASSATRDRGNNEQFF
TGTGCCAGCAGCGCTACCCGGGACAGGGGAAACAATGAGCAGTTCTTC
>-|-|TRBJ1-2|TRBV5-1
CASSLHRDYGYTF
TGCGCCAGCAGCTTGCACAGAGACTATGGCTACACCTTC
>TRBD2|-|TRBJ2-3|TRBV10-3
CAISESMGGGTQYF
TGTGCCATCAGTGAGTCGATGGGGGGGGGTACGCAGTATTTT
>-|-|TRBJ1-2|TRBV30
CAWSVRLGDNYGYTF
TGTGCCTGGAGTGTACGGCTAGGAGATAACTATGGCTACACCTTC
>TRBD2|-|TRBJ2-1|TRBV15
CATSTPRGSGSHVGSYNEQFF
TGTGCCACCAGCACACCCCGCGGTAGCGGGAGTCATGTGGGGTCCTACAATGAGCAGTTCTTC
>-|-|TRBJ2-1|TRBV10-3
CAISVDERHEQFF
TGTGCCATCAGTGTTGATGAGAGGCATGAGCAGTTCTTC
>-|-|TRBJ1-5|TRBV3-1/TRBV3-2
CASSQGTFNGSRNQPQHF
TGTGCCAGCAGCCAAGGGACATTTAACGGGAGTCGCAATCAGCCCCAGCATTTT
>TRBD2|-|TRBJ2-1|TRBV6-2/TRBV6-3
CASSGTSGRAYNEQFF
TGTGCCAGCAGTGGGACTAGCGGGAGGGCCTACAATGAGCAGTTCTTC
>TRBD1|-|TRBJ2-7|TRBV10-3
CAISVVTGISYEQYF
TGTGCCATCAGCGTTGTGACAGGGATCTCCTACGAGCAGTACTTC
>-|few|TRBJ2-2|TRBV7-9
CARSGRADTNTGELFF
TGTGCCAGATCCGGTAGGGCGGACACGAACACCGGGGAGCTGTTTTTT
>TRBD1|-|TRBJ1-1|TRBV5-8
CASSSDRANTEAFF
TGTGCCAGCAGCTCGGACAGGGCGAACACTGAAGCTTTCTTT
>TRBD1|-|TRBJ2-4|TRBV5-4
CASSPGGGLAKNIQYF
TGTGCCAGCAGCCCAGGGGGCGGGTTGGCCAAAAACATTCAGTACTTC
>TRBD1|-|TRBJ2-2|TRBV7-9
CASSMDRGISTGELFF
TGTGCCAGCAGCATGGACAGGGGTATATCCACCGGGGAGCTGTTTTTT
>TRBD1|-|TRBJ1-2|TRBV30
CAWSPGGSNYGYTF
TGTGCCTGGAGCCCAGGGGGGTCTAACTATGGCTACACCTTC
>-|-|TRBJ2-3|TRBV9
CASSQIRQVIIGTDTQYF
TGTGCCAGCAGCCAAATCCGACAGGTCATAATAGGCACAGATACGCAGTATTTT